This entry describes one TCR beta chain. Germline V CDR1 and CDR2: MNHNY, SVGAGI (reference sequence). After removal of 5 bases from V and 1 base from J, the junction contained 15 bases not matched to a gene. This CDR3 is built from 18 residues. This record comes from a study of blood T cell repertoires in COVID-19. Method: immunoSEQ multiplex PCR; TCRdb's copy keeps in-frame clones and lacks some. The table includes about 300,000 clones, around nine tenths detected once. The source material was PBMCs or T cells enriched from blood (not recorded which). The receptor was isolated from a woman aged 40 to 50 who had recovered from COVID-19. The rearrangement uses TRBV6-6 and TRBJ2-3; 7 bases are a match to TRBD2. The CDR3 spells CASSRVGGSFYGTDTQYF. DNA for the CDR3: TGTGCCAGCAGTCGTGTTGGCGGGAGTTTTTATGGCACAGATACGCAGTATTTT.